Listed below are T cell receptor beta chains from one sample, sequenced in a study of T cell repertoires in cytomegalovirus infection. MiXCR, run by TCRdb on the reads, gives a single entry per CDR3 protein. The repertoire holds 490,000 or so distinct CDR3 sequences, with about 10% as singletons. Sequenced: PBMCs. These receptors came from a human donor in good health (CMV status not recorded). Some clones in this sample may be carry-over from other donors' samples. CDR3s include the opening cysteine and the closing phenylalanine or tryptophan. Each record gives: clone size, D gene, V gene, J gene, CDR3 DNA, CDR3 protein. A D gene is named only where the DNA matches it firmly. The size entry is marked missing in some rows and otherwise reads once, few, many or a size class.

clone_size: many
d_call: TRBD1
v_call: TRBV5-5
j_call: TRBJ1-6
cdr3_nt: TGTGCCAGCAGCGGGACAGGGGGAAATTCACCCCTCCACTTT
cdr3_aa: CASSGTGGNSPLHF

clone_size: many
d_call: NA
v_call: TRBV27
j_call: TRBJ1-2
cdr3_nt: TGTGCCAGCAGTTTACAGGCGGGCTATGGCTACACCTTC
cdr3_aa: CASSLQAGYGYTF

clone_size: many
d_call: NA
v_call: TRBV19
j_call: TRBJ2-1
cdr3_nt: TGTGCCAGTAGTCCGTGGTTAGGGCCCACTGAGCAGTTCTTC
cdr3_aa: CASSPWLGPTEQFF

clone_size: NA
d_call: NA
v_call: TRBV5-5
j_call: TRBJ1-6
cdr3_nt: TGTGCCAGCAGCTTGTTGGGGCAGCGTTTTAATAATTCACCCCTCCACTTT
cdr3_aa: CASSLLGQRFNNSPLHF

clone_size: many
d_call: TRBD1
v_call: TRBV10-3
j_call: TRBJ2-2
cdr3_nt: TGTGCCATCACCCAGACAGGGCCGAGTACCGGGGAGCTGTTTTTT
cdr3_aa: CAITQTGPSTGELFF

clone_size: many
d_call: NA
v_call: TRBV28
j_call: TRBJ1-4
cdr3_nt: TGTGCCAGCAGTTTGGGAGGGGGAGGTGAAAAACTGTTTTTT
cdr3_aa: CASSLGGGGEKLFF

clone_size: few
d_call: TRBD2
v_call: TRBV20-1
j_call: TRBJ2-5
cdr3_nt: TGCAGTGCCGGGGGGACTCTACAAGAGACCCAGTACTTC
cdr3_aa: CSAGGTLQETQYF

clone_size: NA
d_call: TRBD1
v_call: TRBV20-1
j_call: TRBJ1-3
cdr3_nt: TGCAGTGTAGGCAGGGGGCGAGGTGGAAACACCATATATTTT
cdr3_aa: CSVGRGRGGNTIYF

clone_size: many
d_call: NA
v_call: TRBV7-2
j_call: TRBJ2-7
cdr3_nt: TGTGCCAGCAGCTTAGAAGAGGGGGATCCCTACGAGCAGTACTTC
cdr3_aa: CASSLEEGDPYEQYF

clone_size: many
d_call: TRBD1
v_call: TRBV2
j_call: TRBJ2-3
cdr3_nt: TGTGCCAGCAGTGCCGGGACAGGGGACGCAGATACGCAGTATTTT
cdr3_aa: CASSAGTGDADTQYF

clone_size: NA
d_call: TRBD2
v_call: TRBV2
j_call: TRBJ2-7
cdr3_nt: TGTGCCAGCAGGAGCGGGAGTGGGTCCTACGAGCAGTACTTC
cdr3_aa: CASRSGSGSYEQYF

clone_size: many
d_call: NA
v_call: TRBV5-1
j_call: TRBJ1-1
cdr3_nt: TGCGCCAGCAGCGTGGACCGGGGCACTGAAGCTTTCTTT
cdr3_aa: CASSVDRGTEAFF

clone_size: many
d_call: NA
v_call: TRBV27
j_call: TRBJ1-4
cdr3_nt: TGTGCCAGCAGTTTTAGGGCAGGGCGTGAAAAACTGTTTTTT
cdr3_aa: CASSFRAGREKLFF

clone_size: many
d_call: NA
v_call: TRBV11-2
j_call: TRBJ2-3
cdr3_nt: TGTGCCAGCAGCTTAGATCTCGGGGCCACAGATACGCAGTATTTT
cdr3_aa: CASSLDLGATDTQYF

clone_size: many
d_call: TRBD1
v_call: TRBV12-5
j_call: TRBJ1-1
cdr3_nt: TGTGCTAGTGGTTCCCGGACAGGGCCTATGGGGGGGGGGTACACTGAAGCTTTCTTT
cdr3_aa: CASGSRTGPMGGGYTEAFF

clone_size: NA
d_call: NA
v_call: TRBV9
j_call: TRBJ2-2
cdr3_nt: TGTGCCAGCAGCGTAGATGGGCCCGGGGGCACCGGGGAGCTGTTTTTT
cdr3_aa: CASSVDGPGGTGELFF

clone_size: few
d_call: TRBD2
v_call: TRBV15
j_call: TRBJ2-3
cdr3_nt: TGTGCCACCAGCAGAAAGCGGGGGACGATCGCAGATACGCAGTATTTT
cdr3_aa: CATSRKRGTIADTQYF

clone_size: many
d_call: NA
v_call: TRBV6-4
j_call: TRBJ2-3
cdr3_nt: TGTGCCAGCAGTCAAGTAGCGACAGATACGCAGTATTTT
cdr3_aa: CASSQVATDTQYF

clone_size: few
d_call: NA
v_call: TRBV20-1
j_call: TRBJ2-7
cdr3_nt: TGCAGTGCTAGAGGGCGGGACAACTACGAGCAGTACTTC
cdr3_aa: CSARGRDNYEQYF

clone_size: many
d_call: NA
v_call: TRBV11-3
j_call: TRBJ2-3
cdr3_nt: TGTGCCAGCAGCCCTACTAGGGCAGATACGCAGTATTTT
cdr3_aa: CASSPTRADTQYF

clone_size: few
d_call: NA
v_call: TRBV20-1
j_call: TRBJ1-6
cdr3_nt: TGCAGTGCTACTAGGGATTCACCCCTCCACTTT
cdr3_aa: CSATRDSPLHF

clone_size: NA
d_call: NA
v_call: TRBV20-1
j_call: TRBJ1-2
cdr3_nt: TGCAGTGCTAGAGAGGCAGGAGACTATGGCTACACCTTC
cdr3_aa: CSAREAGDYGYTF

clone_size: NA
d_call: NA
v_call: TRBV5-1
j_call: TRBJ2-3
cdr3_nt: TGCGCCAGCAGCCCGCGGCGAGGAGATACGCAGTATTTT
cdr3_aa: CASSPRRGDTQYF

clone_size: NA
d_call: TRBD1
v_call: TRBV5-1
j_call: TRBJ1-6
cdr3_nt: TGCGCCAGCAGCTTGGGGACAGGGACCTCACCCCTCCACTTT
cdr3_aa: CASSLGTGTSPLHF

clone_size: many
d_call: NA
v_call: TRBV7-9
j_call: TRBJ1-5
cdr3_nt: TGTGCCAGCAGCTCGCAAGACAGGCGTCAGCCCCAGCATTTT
cdr3_aa: CASSSQDRRQPQHF

clone_size: many
d_call: NA
v_call: TRBV28
j_call: TRBJ2-1
cdr3_nt: TGTGCCAGCAGTTACCCACAGGGGGGGCTACCCTACAATGAGCAGTTCTTC
cdr3_aa: CASSYPQGGLPYNEQFF

clone_size: NA
d_call: NA
v_call: TRBV30
j_call: TRBJ1-1
cdr3_nt: TGTGCCTGGAGTGTAGGGCAGGGGTCGGAGGCTGAAGCTTTCTTT
cdr3_aa: CAWSVGQGSEAEAFF

clone_size: few
d_call: NA
v_call: TRBV28
j_call: TRBJ1-5
cdr3_nt: TGTGCCATCGACAGGTTGAGTCAGCCCCAGCATTTT
cdr3_aa: CAIDRLSQPQHF

clone_size: many
d_call: NA
v_call: TRBV28
j_call: TRBJ2-3
cdr3_nt: TGTGCCAGCAGTGGGGCTAAATTCTACACAGATACGCAGTATTTT
cdr3_aa: CASSGAKFYTDTQYF

clone_size: many
d_call: TRBD2
v_call: TRBV7-2
j_call: TRBJ2-3
cdr3_nt: TGTGCCAGCAGCTTAAGTAGCGGGAGGGCCCAAGATACGCAGTATTTT
cdr3_aa: CASSLSSGRAQDTQYF

clone_size: many
d_call: TRBD1
v_call: TRBV12-3/TRBV12-4
j_call: TRBJ1-4
cdr3_nt: TGTGCCAGCAGTGGCCCGCCAGGGGGGTTTGAACTGTTTTTT
cdr3_aa: CASSGPPGGFELFF

clone_size: many
d_call: TRBD2
v_call: TRBV2
j_call: TRBJ2-2
cdr3_nt: TGTGCCAGCAATACACTAGCGGGAGGCACCGGGGAGCTGTTTTTT
cdr3_aa: CASNTLAGGTGELFF

clone_size: NA
d_call: NA
v_call: TRBV28
j_call: TRBJ1-5
cdr3_nt: TGTGCCAGCGGAGCGCAAACTCAGCCCCAGCATTTT
cdr3_aa: CASGAQTQPQHF

clone_size: few
d_call: TRBD2
v_call: TRBV28
j_call: TRBJ2-1
cdr3_nt: TGTGCCAGCAGAGGACTAGCGGGACTTTACTACAATGAGCAGTTCTTC
cdr3_aa: CASRGLAGLYYNEQFF

clone_size: many
d_call: NA
v_call: TRBV12-3/TRBV12-4
j_call: TRBJ2-1
cdr3_nt: TGTGCCAGCAGTCCCGAAAGGGGGAACTCCTACAATGAGCAGTTCTTC
cdr3_aa: CASSPERGNSYNEQFF

clone_size: many
d_call: NA
v_call: TRBV25-1
j_call: TRBJ1-1
cdr3_nt: TGTGCCAGCAGACGGACAGTGGGGACTGAAGCTTTCTTT
cdr3_aa: CASRRTVGTEAFF

clone_size: many
d_call: TRBD1
v_call: TRBV5-6
j_call: TRBJ1-1
cdr3_nt: TGTGCCAGCAGCAGACAGGGTTTTGACACTGAAGCTTTCTTT
cdr3_aa: CASSRQGFDTEAFF